Each of the 32 T cell receptor beta chains below was sequenced from the same sample in a study of human T cells and chemical hapten exposure. Noted time point: healthy volunteer bleed at 2 weeks. Unfractionated whole blood served as the source for total RNA extraction. TCRdb used MiXCR to reprocess the RACE reads, holding one entry per CDR3 protein. The sample includes about 46,000 distinct CDR3 sequences, 3.5% to 4.5% seen only once; the top ten take under 2%. The sequencing input was whole blood. All receptors come from a female donor in good health. Some clones in this sample may be carry-over from other donors' samples.

This clonotype was counted many times. In DNA form, the CDR3 reads TGTGCCAGCAGCCAATCAGCAGGGTCAGCGGGAGCTTTCTTT. It codes for CASSQSAGSAGAFF. The rearrangement uses TRBV4-2 and TRBJ1-1, with a weak D call TRBD1 (5 bases). This CDR3 contains 14 residues. Per the germline V gene, CDR1 is LGHNA and CDR2 is YNFKEQ. Trimming removed 2 bases from V and 10 bases from J, with 17 bases in between.

This clonotype was seen many times. V and J are TRBV29-1 and TRBJ1-5; D gene ambiguous. Germline-derived CDR1 and CDR2 are SQVTM and ANQGSEA. The CDR3 is 13 amino acids. V was trimmed by 8 bases and J by 3 bases, leaving 14 bases between them. CDR3 region: CSFSRQANQPQHF. The CDR3 DNA sequence: TGCAGCTTCTCCCGCCAGGCCAATCAGCCCCAGCATTTT. Looking up the rest from reference TRBV29-1 and TRBJ1-5 gives the full variable domain: SAVISQKPSRDICQRGTSLTIQCQVDSQVTMMFWYRQQPGQSLTLIATANQGSEATYESGFVIDKFPISRPNLTFSTLTVSNMSPEDSSIYLCSFSRQANQPQHFGDGTRLSIL.

This chain uses TRBV7-6 with TRBJ2-7, with D possibly matching TRBD1 (6 bases). Germline loops: CDR1 SGHVS, CDR2 FNYEAQ. V was shortened by 5 bases and J by 2 bases, with 19 bases between the two germline ends. The CDR3 contains 16 residues. This CDR3 reads CASSPRQASTTYEQYF. The CDR3 DNA reads TGTGCCAGCAGCCCGCGACAGGCCTCTACTACCTACGAGCAGTACTTC.

At least ten counts were recorded for this clonotype. The rearrangement links TRBV29-1 to TRBJ2-1, with TRBD2 matching 12 bases. Germline values: CDR1 SQVTM, CDR2 ANQGSEA. V dropped 1 base and J dropped 6; count of bases not matched to a gene: 1. The CDR3 totals 14 residues. CDR3 region: CSVEGTSGANEQFF. The CDR3 coding sequence is TGCAGCGTTGAAGGGACTAGCGGGGCCAATGAGCAGTTCTTC.

This clonotype was seen at least ten times. The chain has TRBV20-1 and TRBJ2-3; D perhaps matches TRBD2 (6 bases). In germline, CDR1 is DFQATT, CDR2 SNEGSKA (reference sequence). This CDR3 contains 13 residues. V lost 2 bases to trimming and J lost 4 bases, with 10 bases between them. Here the CDR3 reads CSARSQRADTQYF. The CDR3 bases are TGCAGTGCTAGATCCCAGCGGGCAGATACGCAGTATTTT.

This clonotype was recorded many times. The J gene is TRBJ1-6, the V gene TRBV5-1; D gene ambiguous. There are 16 residues in the CDR3. V lost 7 bases and J lost 6, with 20 bases in between. Germline CDR1 is SGHRS and CDR2 is YFSETQ. The chain's CDR3 is CASCAGDIPRNSPLHF. The CDR3 nucleotides are TGCGCCAGCTGCGCTGGGGATATACCGCGTAATTCACCCCTCCACTTT.

To note about this clonotype: A much larger clone is a single base away; this may be a read error. The rearrangement joins TRBV7-8 to TRBJ2-3; TRBD2 is a possible D gene (6 bases). Germline V gene data show CDR1 as SGHVS and CDR2 as FQNEAQ. This CDR3 contains 15 residues. Written as DNA, the CDR3 is TGTGCCGGCAGGCCCCCGGGGAGGAACACAGATACGCAGTATTTT. It encodes CAGRPPGRNTDTQYF.

This chain uses TRBV28 with TRBJ1-1, with 7 nucleotides matching TRBD1. The germline gives CDR1 MDHEN, CDR2 SYDVKM. This CDR3 is 15 amino acids long. The ends lost 11 bases at V and 1 base at J; junction bases unmatched: 13. CDR3 DNA: TGTGCCTCCATCTCTTACAGGGGACCGAACACTGAAGCTTTCTTT. It codes for CASISYRGPNTEAFF.

This clonotype was seen repeatedly, ten times or more. V gene TRBV7-8 combines with J gene TRBJ2-7, with D unresolved. The germline CDR1 and CDR2 sequences are SGHVS and FQNEAQ. The CDR3 covers 13 residues. V was trimmed by 1 base and J by 1 base, leaving 5 bases between them. The CDR3 loop reads CASSLDGSYEQYF. Written as DNA, the CDR3 is TGTGCCAGCAGCTTAGACGGATCCTACGAGCAGTACTTC.

Of note for this clonotype: With a much larger clone just one base away, this may be a read error. The chain joins TRBV20-1 to TRBJ1-1, with D unresolved. The CDR3 is 13 amino acids. Germline V lookup: CDR1 DFQATT, CDR2 SNEGSKA (reference sequence). CDR3 amino acids: CSAREQLNTEALF. The CDR3 DNA sequence: TGCAGTGCTAGAGAACAGTTGAACACTGAAGCTCTCTTT.

This chain connects TRBV12-3 or TRBV12-4 to TRBJ1-2; D may be TRBD1 (5 bases). Trimming removed 4 bases at V and 2 bases at J, with 17 bases between. The length of the CDR3 is 16 residues. Here the CDR3 DNA reads TGTGCCAGCAGTTCTGGCGGGGTGGGACGGAACTATGGCTACACCTTC. Amino acid sequence: CASSSGGVGRNYGYTF.

In its sample, this clonotype was seen many times. The V gene is TRBV11-2, the J gene TRBJ2-3, with 10 bases matching TRBD2. Germline V gene lookup returns CDR1 SGHAT and CDR2 FQNNGV. The CDR3 loop spans 21 amino acids. The V and J ends lost 1 base and 4 bases, in that order; junction bases with no gene match: 20. The CDR3 protein is CASSLVSSVWTSGSRPDTQYF. As DNA, the CDR3 is TGTGCCAGCAGCTTAGTGAGTTCCGTCTGGACTAGCGGTTCTCGGCCAGATACGCAGTATTTT.

This clonotype has a count of ten or more. The chain carries TRBV3-1 and TRBJ2-2; D may be TRBD1 (6 bases). This CDR3 has 15 residues. V lost 3 bases and J 1 base, leaving 9 bases between the germline ends. CDR1 and CDR2 (germline): LGHDT, YNNKEL (reference sequence). CDR3 in DNA: TGTGCCAGCAGCCAGCAGGGGATGAACACCGGGGAGCTGTTTTTT. The encoded protein is CASSQQGMNTGELFF.

This clonotype was observed at least ten times. Written as DNA, the CDR3 is TGTGCCAGCAGCTTAGCGATGGACATGAAAGAGACCCAGTACTTC. This gives the protein CASSLAMDMKETQYF. The chain combines TRBV7-9 with TRBJ2-5, with D perhaps TRBD1 (5 bases). The V gene's germline CDR1 is SEHNR and CDR2 FQNEAQ (reference sequence). This CDR3 has 15 residues. V was pared by 0 bases and J by 3 bases, with 11 bases between.

This clonotype came up many times. The J gene is TRBJ2-3, the V gene TRBV12-3 or TRBV12-4; D not certain. The V end was cut by 4 bases, the J end by 1 base, with 18 bases between. The CDR3 is made up of 17 amino acids. The chain's CDR3 is CASSSPARDLGTDTQYF. The DNA of the CDR3 is TGTGCCAGCAGTTCCCCCGCCCGCGACCTGGGCACAGATACGCAGTATTTT.

This clonotype was seen at least ten times. As DNA, the CDR3 is TGTGCCAGCAGCTTGACGGCAGTCACAACTAATGAAAAACTGTTTTTT. It specifies CASSLTAVTTNEKLFF. The chain uses TRBV5-5 and TRBJ1-4, with no clear D. Germline-derived CDR1 and CDR2 are SGHKS and YYEKEE (reference sequence). Trimming left V 1 base short and J 0 bases short, with 10 bases between. There are 16 residues in the CDR3.

At least ten counts were recorded for this clonotype. The chain has TRBV5-1 and TRBJ2-5; 8 bases map to TRBD1. The CDR3 runs 16 residues. Germline CDR1 and CDR2: SGHRS and YFSETQ. V trimming: 4 bases; J trimming: 2 bases; junction bases outside the gene matches: 10. This CDR3 reads CASSPRTGTSQETQYF. The CDR3 DNA reads as TGCGCCAGCAGCCCGAGGACAGGGACCTCTCAAGAGACCCAGTACTTC.

This clonotype was recorded many times. The CDR3 DNA reads as TGTGCCAGCAGCACTCCGGAGGGAACTGAAGCTTTCTTT. Protein product: CASSTPEGTEAFF. The rearrangement links TRBV7-9 to TRBJ1-1; no firm D call. V gave up 5 bases and J gave up 5 bases, with 12 bases separating them. Germline CDR1 SEHNR, CDR2 FQNEAQ (reference sequence). The CDR3 loop spans 13 amino acids.

This rearrangement joins TRBV29-1 to TRBJ2-3, with 10 bases aligning to TRBD2. Germline CDR1 SQVTM, CDR2 ANQGSEA. The CDR3 totals 13 residues. CDR3 loop: CSYSGGKTDTQYF. CDR3 DNA: TGCAGTTATAGCGGGGGGAAGACAGATACGCAGTATTTT.

This clonotype showed up many times. CDR3 nucleotides: TGTGCCACCAGCAGGGAGACAGGGTCCACCGGGGAGCTGTTTTTT. Its protein product is CATSRETGSTGELFF. This chain links TRBV15 with TRBJ2-2; 7 nucleotides agree with TRBD1. The CDR3 consists of 15 residues. Germline values: CDR1 LNHNV, CDR2 YYDKDF (reference sequence). J was trimmed by 4 bases and V by 3 bases; bases with no gene match: 5.

The gene calls are TRBV3-1 and TRBJ2-7; D is undetermined. Trimming removed 5 bases from V and 4 bases from J, with 9 bases in between. CDR3 length equals 12 residues. Germline V CDR1 and CDR2: LGHDT, YNNKEL (reference sequence). CDR3 sequence (DNA): TGTGCCAGCAGCTCGATAGGGTACGAGCAGTACTTC. Translating it yields CASSSIGYEQYF.

This clonotype was detected many times. The J gene is TRBJ2-6, the V gene TRBV12-3 or TRBV12-4; D gene ambiguous. This CDR3 has 15 residues. Trimming took off 6 bases at V and 3 bases at J, with 12 bases between the two ends. The CDR3 DNA sequence: TGTGCCAGCAGGGCCAGCGCCGTTGGGGCCAACGTCCTGACTTTC. It codes for CASRASAVGANVLTF.

This clonotype was recorded at least ten times. This rearrangement joins TRBV4-3 to TRBJ1-4; D is unclear. Germline CDR1 is LGHNA and CDR2 is YSLEER. This CDR3 has 15 residues. V was pared by 4 bases and J by 6 bases, with 15 bases between. The CDR3: CASSPTGNRDEKLFF. The CDR3 DNA reads TGCGCCAGCAGCCCAACGGGTAACAGAGATGAAAAACTGTTTTTT.

This clonotype was seen at least ten times. The chain joins TRBV27 to TRBJ1-1, with D tentatively TRBD1 (5 bases). CDR1 is MNHEY and CDR2 is SMNVEV in the germline V gene (reference sequence). V was shortened by 5 bases and J by 0 bases, with 22 bases between the two germline ends. This CDR3 has 18 residues. In nucleotides, the CDR3 is TGTGCCAGCAGTATCCGGCACGCAGGGTTCCCCATGAACACTGAAGCTTTCTTT. Translating gives CASSIRHAGFPMNTEAFF.

The chain couples TRBV12-3 or TRBV12-4 to TRBJ1-5, with D unclear. Trimming pared 2 bases from V and 7 bases from J, leaving 6 bases between. The CDR3 consists of 12 residues. DNA of the CDR3: TGTGCCAGCAGTTTAATGGGGCAGCCCCAGCATTTT. Residues: CASSLMGQPQHF.

Ten or more counts support this clonotype. V is TRBV7-2 and J is TRBJ2-7; weak D call: TRBD2 (5 bases). With 1 base removed from V and 2 bases from J, the gap between germline ends came to 9 bases. This CDR3 comprises 14 residues. Germline lookup yields CDR1 SGHTA and CDR2 FQGNSA. CDR3 in DNA: TGTGCCAGCAGCTTAGGAGGGAAAGCCTACGAGCAGTACTTC. It yields the protein CASSLGGKAYEQYF.

This clonotype has a count of ten or more. J is TRBJ1-6 and V is TRBV12-3 or TRBV12-4; 8 positions match TRBD1. This CDR3 comprises 14 residues. Losses at the gene ends were 6 bases for V and 10 bases for J; bases not matched to a gene: 8. Here the CDR3 DNA reads TGTGCCAGCAGCCTTCAGGGGGCGAACTCACCCCTCCACTTT. Residues: CASSLQGANSPLHF.

The chain combines TRBV27 with TRBJ2-2; 8 nucleotides line up with TRBD2. The length of the CDR3 is 15 residues. Germline lookup yields CDR1 MNHEY and CDR2 SMNVEV (reference sequence). V lost 9 bases and J lost 4; bases outside the gene matches: 10. The CDR3 coding sequence is TGTGCCAGTCTACCGGGGGGGCAGGTCACCGGGGAGCTGTTTTTT. It codes for CASLPGGQVTGELFF.

This clonotype came up many times. The CDR3 region has the DNA TGTGCCATCAGACCAGTTACAGGGTATGGCTACACCTTC. Translation: CAIRPVTGYGYTF. The chain joins TRBV10-3 to TRBJ1-2, with a possible D match to TRBD1 (6 bases). The germline V gene has CDR1 ENHRY and CDR2 SYGVKD. Trimming shortened V by 6 bases and J by 5 bases, and 13 bases separated the two germline ends. The CDR3 is 13 amino acids.

This clonotype has at least ten counts. The chain joins TRBV6-6 to TRBJ1-6, with D unclear. V shed 1 base and J shed 7 bases, with 17 bases lying between them. This CDR3 is built from 17 residues. Per germline, CDR1 MNHNY and CDR2 SVGAGI (reference sequence). The CDR3 reads CASSYYPRSSHNSPLHF. CDR3 coding DNA: TGTGCCAGCAGTTACTACCCCAGGAGCAGCCACAATTCACCCCTCCACTTT.

This clonotype was seen repeatedly, ten times or more. The chain is built from TRBV19 and TRBJ1-2; D is possibly TRBD1 (6 bases). This CDR3 comprises 13 residues. Trimming pared 7 bases from V and 8 bases from J, leaving 17 bases between. Germline values: CDR1 LNHDA, CDR2 SQIVND (reference sequence). CDR3 region: CASKIPGHSGYTF. The CDR3 DNA reads TGTGCCAGTAAAATACCGGGACACTCAGGCTACACCTTC.

This clonotype was counted once. The chain employs TRBV7-9 and TRBJ1-6, with a weak D call TRBD1 (5 bases). The CDR3 spans 14 residues. The germline V gene has CDR1 SEHNR and CDR2 FQNEAQ (reference sequence). Between the trimmed V and J ends, which lost 7 bases and 5 bases, there was a span of 12 bases. CDR3 DNA sequence: TGTGCCAGCACCCGGGACCTGGATAATTCACCCCTCCACTTT. Amino acid sequence: CASTRDLDNSPLHF.